Sequencing of this T cell receptor beta chain was carried out in a study of T cells after yellow fever vaccination. TCRdb reprocessed the 5' RACE reads with MiXCR, giving one entry per CDR3 protein. Among under 600,000 distinct CDR3 sequences listed, approximately 12% were seen once. This CDR3 spans 13 amino acids. The germline V gene has CDR1 KGHSH and CDR2 LQKENI. Trimming took 5 bases from V and 8 from J, leaving 10 bases between them. Specimen: PBMCs, collected on the day of the yellow fever booster vaccination. The chain carries TRBV18 and TRBJ1-6; D is unresolved. The sequence was obtained from a man aged 25 to 40 who received the YFV17D yellow fever vaccine. As DNA, the CDR3 is TGTGCCAGCTCAGGAAGCGTGGATTCACCCCTCCACTTT. Translation gives CASSGSVDSPLHF.